This TCR beta chain is from a study of technical replicates of blood from a few donors. Libraries were prepared by immunoSEQ multiplex PCR; TCRdb keeps only in-frame clonotypes and omits some of them. The data show approximately 85,000 clones, 85% to 95% seen once. Germline CDR1 LNHDA, CDR2 SQIVND (reference sequence). With 6 bases removed from V and 6 bases from J, the gap between germline ends came to 17 bases. This CDR3 region has 14 residues. Sequenced: T cells isolated from PBMCs. The chain links TRBV19 to TRBJ1-1; D may be TRBD1 (5 bases). The sequence was collected from a human donor in good health. The CDR3 nucleotides are TGTGCCAGTAGCCGTGCTACAGGTAATTCTGAAGCTTTCTTT. Translating it yields CASSRATGNSEAFF.